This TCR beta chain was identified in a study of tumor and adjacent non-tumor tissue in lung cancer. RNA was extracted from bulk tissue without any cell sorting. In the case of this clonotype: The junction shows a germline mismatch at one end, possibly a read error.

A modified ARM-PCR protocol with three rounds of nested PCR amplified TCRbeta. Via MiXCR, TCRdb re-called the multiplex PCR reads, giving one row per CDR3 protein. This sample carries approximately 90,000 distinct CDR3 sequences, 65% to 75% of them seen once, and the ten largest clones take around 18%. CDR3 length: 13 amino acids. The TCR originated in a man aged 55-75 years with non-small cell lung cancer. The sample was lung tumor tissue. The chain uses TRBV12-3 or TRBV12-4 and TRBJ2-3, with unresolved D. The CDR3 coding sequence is TGTGCCACCAGTTTAGCCGGAACAGATACACAGTATTTT. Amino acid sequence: CATSLAGTDTQYF.